A single sample is the source of the 9 T cell receptor beta chains below, sequenced in a study of siplizumab effects on memory and regulatory T cells. Here immunoSEQ multiplex PCR was the method, and the copy in TCRdb shows in-frame clones only, minus some. The data contain about 100,000 clones, 85% to 95% of them singletons. The material sequenced was non-Treg CD4+ T cells sorted from blood. The receptors come from a human donor in good health.

This chain connects TRBV28 to TRBJ2-1; 10 bases are a match to TRBD2. This CDR3 comprises 15 residues. Germline CDR1 is MDHEN and CDR2 is SYDVKM. J lost 12 bases, V lost 5 bases, and 13 bases had no gene match. The CDR3 loop is CASSPGTSESGGQFF. The CDR3 DNA reads as TGTGCCAGCAGTCCCGGGACTAGCGAGTCCGGGGGGCAGTTCTTC.

In this sample, this clone turned up once. This chain joins TRBV5-1 and TRBJ2-4, with 9 bases aligning to TRBD1. V was pared by 4 bases and J by 2 bases, with 4 bases of the junction left unmatched. In germline, CDR1 is SGHRS, CDR2 YFSETQ. This CDR3 has 15 amino acids. CDR3 DNA: TGCGCCAGCAGCGGCGGGACAGGGCCCAAAAACATTCAGTACTTC. It encodes CASSGGTGPKNIQYF.

The genes are TRBV9 and TRBJ2-3, with 13 bases matching TRBD2. Germline CDR1 SGDLS, CDR2 YYNGEE. The V segment lost 4 bases and the J segment 4 bases; nucleotides outside the gene matches: 12. The CDR3 runs to 18 residues. CDR3 sequence: CASSLRTSGRSFSDTQYF. CDR3 in DNA: TGTGCCAGCAGCCTACGGACTAGCGGGAGATCGTTTTCAGATACGCAGTATTTT.

This clone came up once. For the CDR3, the DNA is TGTGCCAGCAGCTCCCGGTGGAATTCTGGGCGTAATGAGCAGTTCTTC. This codes for CASSSRWNSGRNEQFF. The chain has TRBV7-9 and TRBJ2-1; unclear D gene. V was shortened by 4 bases and J by 7 bases, with 20 bases between the two germline ends. Per the germline V gene, CDR1 is SEHNR and CDR2 is FQNEAQ (reference sequence). The CDR3 spans 16 residues.

V and J are TRBV18 and TRBJ1-5, with D possibly being TRBD1 (5 bases). Between the trimmed V and J ends, which lost 3 bases and 5 bases, there was a span of 11 bases. The CDR3 is made up of 14 amino acids. Germline V lookup: CDR1 KGHSH, CDR2 LQKENI. The CDR3 reads CASSPEQAYQPQHF. The CDR3 nucleotides are TGTGCCAGCTCACCGGAACAGGCGTATCAGCCCCAGCATTTT.

The chain is built from TRBV28 and TRBJ2-7, with TRBD1 identical over 10 bases. Trimming removed 6 bases from V and 2 bases from J; junction bases left unmatched: 10. CDR3 length: 16 amino acids. Germline lookup yields CDR1 MDHEN and CDR2 SYDVKM. The CDR3 loop reads CASSRTGTGVTYEQYF. In DNA form, the CDR3 reads TGTGCCAGCAGCCGAACCGGGACAGGGGTAACCTACGAGCAGTACTTC.

This clone has a single count. The chain couples TRBV10-3 to TRBJ1-1; D is perhaps TRBD1 (6 bases). The CDR3 loop spans 14 amino acids. V was cut by 4 bases and J by 2 bases, with 11 bases left in between. The germline V gene encodes CDR1 ENHRY and CDR2 SYGVKD. The chain's CDR3 is CAISGGTLNTEAFF. The CDR3 coding sequence is TGTGCCATCAGTGGGGGGACACTCAACACTGAAGCTTTCTTT.

The chain combines TRBV19 with TRBJ1-1, with D hard to call. The CDR3 totals 14 residues. The germline V and J ends were trimmed by 6 bases and 0 bases, with 11 bases remaining between them. The germline gives CDR1 LNHDA, CDR2 SQIVND (reference sequence). This chain's CDR3 is CASSSAGMNTEAFF. For the CDR3, the DNA is TGTGCCAGTAGCTCGGCGGGAATGAACACTGAAGCTTTCTTT.

This sequence joins TRBV7-9 and TRBJ2-7; 10 bases line up with TRBD2. CDR3 length: 15 residues. Trimming took 0 bases from V and 3 from J; bases not matched to a gene: 2. CDR1 is SEHNR and CDR2 is FQNEAQ in the germline V gene (reference sequence). The CDR3 is CASSLAGTSVYEQYF. DNA for the CDR3: TGTGCCAGCAGCTTAGCAGGGACTAGCGTCTACGAGCAGTACTTC. Variable domain in full (rest from reference TRBV7-9 and TRBJ2-7): DTGVSQNPRHKITKRGQNVTFRCDPISEHNRLYWYRQTLGQGPEFLTYFQNEAQLEKSRLLSDRFSAERPKGSFSTLEIQRTEQGDSAMYLCASSLAGTSVYEQYFGPGTRLTVT.